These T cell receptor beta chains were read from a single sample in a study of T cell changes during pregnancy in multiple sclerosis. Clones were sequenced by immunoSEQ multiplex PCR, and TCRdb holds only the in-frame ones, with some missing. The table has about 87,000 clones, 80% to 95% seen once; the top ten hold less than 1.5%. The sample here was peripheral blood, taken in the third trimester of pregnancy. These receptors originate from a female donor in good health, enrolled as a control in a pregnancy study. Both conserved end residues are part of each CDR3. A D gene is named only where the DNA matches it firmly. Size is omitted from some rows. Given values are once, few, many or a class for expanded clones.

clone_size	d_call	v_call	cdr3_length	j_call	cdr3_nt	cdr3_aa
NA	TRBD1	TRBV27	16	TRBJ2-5	TGTGCCAGCAGTCCGGACAGGGGGCTGGTCCAAGAGACCCAGTACTTC	CASSPDRGLVQETQYF
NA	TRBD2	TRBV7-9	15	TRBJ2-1	TGTGCCAGCAGCCAGACTAGCGGGAAGTCCAATGAGCAGTTCTTC	CASSQTSGKSNEQFF
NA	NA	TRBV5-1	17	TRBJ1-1	TGCGCCAGCAGCCGAGACACAGGTAACCAAATGAACACTGAAGCTTTCTTT	CASSRDTGNQMNTEAFF
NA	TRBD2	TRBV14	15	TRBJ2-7	TGTGCCAGCAGCCAAGATACGGGAGGTATCTACGAGCAGTACTTC	CASSQDTGGIYEQYF
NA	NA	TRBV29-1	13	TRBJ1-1	TGCAGCGCTGGGAGGGGTGAGAACACTGAAGCTTTCTTT	CSAGRGENTEAFF
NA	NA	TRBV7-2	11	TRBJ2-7	TGTGCCAGCAGCCCTTCTTACGAGCAGTACTTC	CASSPSYEQYF
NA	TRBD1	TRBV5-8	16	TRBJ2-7	TGTGCCAGCAGCACTGGGGACAGACCTAGAGGTCGCGAGCAGTACTTC	CASSTGDRPRGREQYF
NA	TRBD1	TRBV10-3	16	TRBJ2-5	TGTGCCATCAGTGACCATACAGGGGGAGGAAGAGAGGCCCAGTACTTC	CAISDHTGGGREAQYF
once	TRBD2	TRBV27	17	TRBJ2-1	TGTGCCAGCTCCCCCTTCCCCGGGAGGGCCATGGTGAATGAGCAGTTCTTC	CASSPFPGRAMVNEQFF
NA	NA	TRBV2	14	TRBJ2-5	TGTGCCAGCAAGGCTAGCGCTACCCAAGAGACCCAGTACTTC	CASKASATQETQYF
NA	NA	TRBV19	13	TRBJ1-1	TGTGCCAGTACCCTTAATGGGGGGGATGAAGCTTTCTTT	CASTLNGGDEAFF
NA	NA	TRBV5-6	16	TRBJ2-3	TGTGCCAGCAGCTTGGGAGCGACCCTAGGCACAGATACGCAGTATTTT	CASSLGATLGTDTQYF
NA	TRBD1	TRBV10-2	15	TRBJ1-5	TGCGCCAGTAAACCAGGGACAGGGAACAATCAGCCCCAGCATTTT	CASKPGTGNNQPQHF
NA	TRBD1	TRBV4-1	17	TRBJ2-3	TGCGCCAGCAGCCAAGATGTAGGGGGCCGAGGGACAGATACGCAGTATTTT	CASSQDVGGRGTDTQYF
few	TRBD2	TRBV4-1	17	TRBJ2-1	TGCGCCAGCAGCCAAAAAGATTCTAGCGGGTCCCACAATGAGCAGTTCTTC	CASSQKDSSGSHNEQFF
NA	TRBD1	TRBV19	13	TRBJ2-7	TGTGCCAGTAGTTGGACAGGGACCTACGAGCAGTACTTC	CASSWTGTYEQYF
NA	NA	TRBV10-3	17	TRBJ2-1	TGTGCCATCAGTGAGTCCTGGAGGGATGGAGTTGGGAATGAGCAGTTCTTC	CAISESWRDGVGNEQFF
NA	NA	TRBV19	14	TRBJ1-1	TGTGCCAGTAGTATGGGAGGACAAAAAACTGAAGCTTTCTTT	CASSMGGQKTEAFF
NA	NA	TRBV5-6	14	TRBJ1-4	TGTGCCAGCAGCTTTGACAAAACCAGTGAAAAACTGTTTTTT	CASSFDKTSEKLFF
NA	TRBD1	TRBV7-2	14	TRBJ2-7	TGTGCCAGCAAAAGACAGGGGGTATCCTACGAGCAGTACTTC	CASKRQGVSYEQYF
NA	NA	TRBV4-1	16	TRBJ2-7	TGCGCCAGCAGCCCCCTTTTTACCGGAGGCTCTTACGAGCAGTACTTC	CASSPLFTGGSYEQYF
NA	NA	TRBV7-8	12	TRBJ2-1	TGTGCCAGCAGCCCAGTCGGGGATGAGCAGTTCTTC	CASSPVGDEQFF
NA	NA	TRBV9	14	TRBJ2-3	TGTGCCAGCAGCGTGCGGATAAACACAGATACGCAGTATTTT	CASSVRINTDTQYF
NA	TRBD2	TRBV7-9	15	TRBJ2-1	TGTGCCAGCAGCCAGGAGGGACTAGCGCCTCGAGAGCAGTTCTTC	CASSQEGLAPREQFF
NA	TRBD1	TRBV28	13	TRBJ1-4	TGTGCCATTTCGGACAGGTCGAGTGAAAAACTGTTTTTT	CAISDRSSEKLFF
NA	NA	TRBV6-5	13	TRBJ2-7	TGTGCCAGCAGTTTTAGGGGACACTACGAGCAGTACTTC	CASSFRGHYEQYF
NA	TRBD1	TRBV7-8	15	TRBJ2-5	TGTGCCAGCAGCTTTGCTGGGACAGGGACGGAGACCCAGTACTTC	CASSFAGTGTETQYF